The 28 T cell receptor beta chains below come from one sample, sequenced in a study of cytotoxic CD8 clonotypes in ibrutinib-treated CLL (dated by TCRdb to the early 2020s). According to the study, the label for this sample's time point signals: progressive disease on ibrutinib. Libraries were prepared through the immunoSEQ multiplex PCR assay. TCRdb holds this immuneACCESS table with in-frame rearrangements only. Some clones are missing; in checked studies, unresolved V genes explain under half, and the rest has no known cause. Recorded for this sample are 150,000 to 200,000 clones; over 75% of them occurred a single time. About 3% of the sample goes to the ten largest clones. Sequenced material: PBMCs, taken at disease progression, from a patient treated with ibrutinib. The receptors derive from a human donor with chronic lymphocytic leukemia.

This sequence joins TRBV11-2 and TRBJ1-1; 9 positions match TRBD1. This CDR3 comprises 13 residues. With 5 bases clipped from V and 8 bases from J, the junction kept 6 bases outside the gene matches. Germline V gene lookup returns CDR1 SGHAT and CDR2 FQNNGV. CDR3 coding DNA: TGTGCCAGCAGCCGCGGCGGGACAGGGGAAGCTTTCTTT. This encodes CASSRGGTGEAFF.

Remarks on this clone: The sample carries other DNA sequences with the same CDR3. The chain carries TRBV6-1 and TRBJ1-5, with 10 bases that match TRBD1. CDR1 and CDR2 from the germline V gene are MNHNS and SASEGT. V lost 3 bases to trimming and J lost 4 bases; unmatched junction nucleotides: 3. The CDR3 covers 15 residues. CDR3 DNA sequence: TGTGCCAGCAGTGACGGACAGGGGGGAAATCAGCCCCAGCATTTT. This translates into CASSDGQGGNQPQHF.

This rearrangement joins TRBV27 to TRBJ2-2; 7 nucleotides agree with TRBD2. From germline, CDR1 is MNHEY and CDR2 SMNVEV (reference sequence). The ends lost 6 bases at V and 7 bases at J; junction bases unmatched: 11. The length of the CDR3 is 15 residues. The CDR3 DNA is TGTGCCAGCAGGCGGGAGAGCGGGGTCAGCGGGGAGCTGTTTTTT. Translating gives CASRRESGVSGELFF.

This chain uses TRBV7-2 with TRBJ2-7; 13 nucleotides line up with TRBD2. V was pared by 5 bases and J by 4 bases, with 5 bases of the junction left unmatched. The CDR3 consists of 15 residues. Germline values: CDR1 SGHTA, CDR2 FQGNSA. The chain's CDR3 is CASSRLAGGRYEQYF. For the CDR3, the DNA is TGTGCCAGCAGCAGACTAGCGGGAGGCAGATACGAGCAGTACTTC.

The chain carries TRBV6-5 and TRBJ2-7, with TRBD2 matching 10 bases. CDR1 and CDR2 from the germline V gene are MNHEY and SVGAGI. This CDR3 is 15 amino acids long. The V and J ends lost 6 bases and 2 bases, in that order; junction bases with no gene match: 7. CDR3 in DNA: TGTGCCAGCAGCCTTAGACTAGCGGGCGCCTACGAGCAGTACTTC. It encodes CASSLRLAGAYEQYF.

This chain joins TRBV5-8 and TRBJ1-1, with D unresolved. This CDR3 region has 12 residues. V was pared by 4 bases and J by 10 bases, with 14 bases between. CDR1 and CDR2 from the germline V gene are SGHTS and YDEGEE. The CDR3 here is CASSTRVFLAFF. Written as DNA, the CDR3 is TGTGCCAGCAGCACCCGGGTTTTCTTAGCTTTCTTT.

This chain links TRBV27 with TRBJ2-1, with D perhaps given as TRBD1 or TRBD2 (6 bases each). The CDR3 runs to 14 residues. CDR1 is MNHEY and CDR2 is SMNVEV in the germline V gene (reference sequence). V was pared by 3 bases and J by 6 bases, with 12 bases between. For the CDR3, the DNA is TGTGCCAGCAGTTTGGGGGGCAGGACCAATGAGCAGTTCTTC. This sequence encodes CASSLGGRTNEQFF.

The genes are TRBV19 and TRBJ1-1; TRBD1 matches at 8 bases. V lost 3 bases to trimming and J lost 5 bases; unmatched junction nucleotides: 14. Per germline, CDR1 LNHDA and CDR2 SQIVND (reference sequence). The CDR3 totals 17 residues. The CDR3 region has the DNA TGTGCCAGTAGTATTTGGAGCCAAGGACAGGGAGGGACTGAAGCTTTCTTT. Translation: CASSIWSQGQGGTEAFF.

DNA of the CDR3: TGTGCCAGCTCACCGACCGACAGCGGAGGGTACTATGGCTACACCTTC. This translates into CASSPTDSGGYYGYTF. This chain links TRBV18 with TRBJ1-2; D perhaps matches TRBD1 (5 bases). The CDR3 covers 16 residues. Germline V lookup: CDR1 KGHSH, CDR2 LQKENI. V was cut by 3 bases and J by 3 bases, with 17 bases left in between.

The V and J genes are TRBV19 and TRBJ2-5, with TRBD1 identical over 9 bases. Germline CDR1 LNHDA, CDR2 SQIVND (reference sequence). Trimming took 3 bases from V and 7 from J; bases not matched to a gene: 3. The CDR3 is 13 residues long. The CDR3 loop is CASSIRQGGTQYF. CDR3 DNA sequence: TGTGCCAGTAGTATCCGACAGGGGGGGACCCAGTACTTC.

CDR3 DNA sequence: TGTGCCAGCAGTATGTACGGGGAGACCTACGAGCAGTACTTC. Amino acid sequence: CASSMYGETYEQYF. V usage is TRBV27 and J usage is TRBJ2-7; weak D call: TRBD2 (5 bases). Per the germline V gene, CDR1 is MNHEY and CDR2 is SMNVEV (reference sequence). V lost 5 bases to trimming and J lost 2 bases, with 13 bases between them. This CDR3 has 14 amino acids.

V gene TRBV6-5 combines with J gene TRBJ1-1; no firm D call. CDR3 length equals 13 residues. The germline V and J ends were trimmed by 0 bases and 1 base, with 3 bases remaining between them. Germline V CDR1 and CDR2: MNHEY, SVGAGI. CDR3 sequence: CASSYSRNTEAFF. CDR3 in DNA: TGTGCCAGCAGTTACTCGAGGAACACTGAAGCTTTCTTT.

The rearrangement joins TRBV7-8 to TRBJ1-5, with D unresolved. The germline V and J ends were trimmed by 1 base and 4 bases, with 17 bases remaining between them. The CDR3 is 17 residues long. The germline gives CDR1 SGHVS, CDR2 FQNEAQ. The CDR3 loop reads CASSLEPSVGKNQPQHF. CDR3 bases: TGTGCCAGCAGCTTAGAACCTTCCGTAGGGAAGAATCAGCCCCAGCATTTT.

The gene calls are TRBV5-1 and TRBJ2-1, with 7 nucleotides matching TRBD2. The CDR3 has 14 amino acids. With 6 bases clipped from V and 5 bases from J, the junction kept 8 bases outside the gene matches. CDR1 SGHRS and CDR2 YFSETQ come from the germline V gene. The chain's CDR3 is CASTGGRGDNEQFF. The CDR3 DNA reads TGCGCCAGCACCGGCGGGAGAGGCGACAATGAGCAGTTCTTC.

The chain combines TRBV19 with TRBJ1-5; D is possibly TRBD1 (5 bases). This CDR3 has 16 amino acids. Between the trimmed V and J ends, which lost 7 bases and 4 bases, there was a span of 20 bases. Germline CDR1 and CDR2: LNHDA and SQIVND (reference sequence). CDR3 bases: TGTGCCAGTATCAAGTCGGGGAGGGGACTGAATCAGCCCCAGCATTTT. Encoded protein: CASIKSGRGLNQPQHF.

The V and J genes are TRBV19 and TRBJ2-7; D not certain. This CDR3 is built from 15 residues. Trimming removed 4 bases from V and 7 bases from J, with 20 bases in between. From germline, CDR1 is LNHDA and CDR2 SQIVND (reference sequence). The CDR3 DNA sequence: TGTGCCAGTAGTAGTCTTTTCGGGCAGTTTGGAGAGCAGTACTTC. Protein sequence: CASSSLFGQFGEQYF.

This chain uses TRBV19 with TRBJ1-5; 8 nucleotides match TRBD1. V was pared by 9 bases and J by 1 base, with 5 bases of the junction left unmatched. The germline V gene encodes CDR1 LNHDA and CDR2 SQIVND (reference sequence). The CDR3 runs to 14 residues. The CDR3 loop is CASADRASNQPQHF. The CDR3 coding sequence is TGTGCCAGCGCGGACAGGGCAAGCAATCAGCCCCAGCATTTT.

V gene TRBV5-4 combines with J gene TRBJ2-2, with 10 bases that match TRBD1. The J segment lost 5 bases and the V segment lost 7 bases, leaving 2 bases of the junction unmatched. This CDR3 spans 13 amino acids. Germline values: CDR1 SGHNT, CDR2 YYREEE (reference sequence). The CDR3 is CASRTGGTGELFF. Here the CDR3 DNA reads TGTGCCAGCCGGACAGGGGGAACCGGGGAGCTGTTTTTT.

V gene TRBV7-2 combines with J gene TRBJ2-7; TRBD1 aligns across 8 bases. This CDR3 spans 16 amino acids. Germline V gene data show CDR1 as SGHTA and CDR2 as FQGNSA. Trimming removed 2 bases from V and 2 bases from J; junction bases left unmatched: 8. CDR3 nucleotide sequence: TGTGCCAGCAGCTTAACCTCCGGGACAGGAACCTACGAGCAGTACTTC. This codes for CASSLTSGTGTYEQYF.

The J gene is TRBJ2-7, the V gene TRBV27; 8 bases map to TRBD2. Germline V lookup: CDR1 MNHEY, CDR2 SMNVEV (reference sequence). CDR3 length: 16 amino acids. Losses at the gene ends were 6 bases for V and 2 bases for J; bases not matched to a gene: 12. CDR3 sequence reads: CASSSWGGRYPYEQYF. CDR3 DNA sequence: TGTGCCAGCAGCTCCTGGGGCGGGAGGTACCCCTACGAGCAGTACTTC.

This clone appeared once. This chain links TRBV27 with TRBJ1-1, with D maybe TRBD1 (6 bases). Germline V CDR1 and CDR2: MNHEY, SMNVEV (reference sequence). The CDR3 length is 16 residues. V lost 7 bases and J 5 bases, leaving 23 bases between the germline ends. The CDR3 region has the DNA TGTGCCAGCACTAGTGATCAAGGGCGAGGGGGGACTGAAGCTTTCTTT. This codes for CASTSDQGRGGTEAFF.

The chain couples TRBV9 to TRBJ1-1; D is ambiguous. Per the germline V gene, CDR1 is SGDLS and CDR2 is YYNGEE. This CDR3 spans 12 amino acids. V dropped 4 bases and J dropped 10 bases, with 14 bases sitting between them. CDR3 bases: TGTGCCAGCAGCCAAGGGTTGGGCCGAGCTTTCTTT. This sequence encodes CASSQGLGRAFF.

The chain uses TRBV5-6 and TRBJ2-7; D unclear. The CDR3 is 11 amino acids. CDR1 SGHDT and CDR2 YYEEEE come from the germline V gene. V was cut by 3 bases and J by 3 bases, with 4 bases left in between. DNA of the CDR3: TGTGCCAGCAGCTATAACTACGAGCAGTACTTC. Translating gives CASSYNYEQYF.

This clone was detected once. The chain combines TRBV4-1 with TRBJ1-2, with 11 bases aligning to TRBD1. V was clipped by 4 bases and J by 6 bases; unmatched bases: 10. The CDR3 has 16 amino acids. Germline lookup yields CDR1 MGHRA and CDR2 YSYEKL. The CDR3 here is CASSRVSDRGHNGYTF. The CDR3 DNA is TGCGCCAGCAGCCGGGTATCGGACAGGGGGCATAATGGCTACACCTTC.

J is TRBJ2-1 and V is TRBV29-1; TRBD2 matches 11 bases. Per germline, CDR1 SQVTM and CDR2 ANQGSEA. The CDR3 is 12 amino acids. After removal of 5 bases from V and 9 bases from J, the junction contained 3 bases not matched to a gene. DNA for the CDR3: TGCAGCGTTACTAGCGGGAGCGGTGAGCAGTTCTTC. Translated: CSVTSGSGEQFF.

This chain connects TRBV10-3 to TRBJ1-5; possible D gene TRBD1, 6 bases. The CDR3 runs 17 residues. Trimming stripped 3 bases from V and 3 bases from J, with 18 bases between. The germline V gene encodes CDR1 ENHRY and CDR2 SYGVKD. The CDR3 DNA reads TGTGCCATCAGTGACGTCGCGGCCGGGACACTCAATCAGCCCCAGCATTTT. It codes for CAISDVAAGTLNQPQHF.

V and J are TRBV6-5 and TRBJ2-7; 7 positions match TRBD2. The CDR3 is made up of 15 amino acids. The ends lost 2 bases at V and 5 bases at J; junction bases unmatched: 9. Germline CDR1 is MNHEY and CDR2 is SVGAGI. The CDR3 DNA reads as TGTGCCAGCAGTTACGGGAGGGCCGTTGGGAACGAGCAGTACTTC. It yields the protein CASSYGRAVGNEQYF.

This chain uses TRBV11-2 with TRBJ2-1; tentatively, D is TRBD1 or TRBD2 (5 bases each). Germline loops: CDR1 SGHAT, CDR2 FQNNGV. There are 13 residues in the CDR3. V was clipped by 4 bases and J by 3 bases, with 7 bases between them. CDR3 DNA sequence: TGTGCCAGCAGCTCGGGACGCTACAATGAGCAGTTCTTC. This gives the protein CASSSGRYNEQFF.